This T cell receptor (beta chain) was documented in a study of T cell changes during pregnancy in multiple sclerosis. Clones were read by immunoSEQ multiplex PCR, and TCRdb kept only the in-frame ones, dropping some. The table records over 35,000 clones, 91% of them present only once. From germline, CDR1 is SQVTM and CDR2 ANQGSEA. The V and J ends lost 7 bases and 6 bases respectively, with 15 bases between them. The CDR3 has 12 amino acids. The gene calls are TRBV29-1 and TRBJ1-2; perhaps TRBD1 as D (6 bases). Sequences were derived from CD4+ T cells from peripheral blood mononuclear cells, sampled in the second trimester of pregnancy. The source of this sequence is a female donor in good health, enrolled as a control in a pregnancy study. CDR3 protein: CSAQISGDGYTF. In DNA form, the CDR3 reads TGCAGCGCCCAAATTTCAGGGGATGGCTACACCTTC.